These 32 T cell receptor beta chains were sequenced from one sample in a study of blood T cell repertoires in COVID-19. Assay: immunoSEQ multiplex PCR; the TCRdb copy retains only in-frame clones and omits some. The data hold roughly 28,000 clones, with approximately 88% observed a single time. The source material was peripheral blood. These receptors were collected from a woman between 45 and 60 years old with active COVID-19.

This clone appeared a few times. The chain combines TRBV10-3 with TRBJ1-3, with 9 nucleotides matching TRBD1. The CDR3 has 16 amino acids. Losses at the gene ends were 5 bases for V and 3 bases for J; bases not matched to a gene: 8. The germline gives CDR1 ENHRY, CDR2 SYGVKD. The CDR3 DNA follows: TGTGCCATCAGTCAATTACAGGGGGCGAGTGGAAACACCATATATTTT. Translating it yields CAISQLQGASGNTIYF.

This clone showed up just a few times. This chain joins TRBV11-2 and TRBJ2-1; 8 nucleotides line up with TRBD2. The CDR3 runs 15 residues. The germline V gene has CDR1 SGHAT and CDR2 FQNNGV. After removal of 7 bases from V and 3 bases from J, the junction contained 8 bases not matched to a gene. The CDR3 loop is CASNVRREVYNEQFF. The DNA for the CDR3 is TGTGCCAGCAACGTGAGGCGGGAGGTCTACAATGAGCAGTTCTTC.

The gene calls are TRBV28 and TRBJ2-2, with TRBD2 matching over 8 bases. The CDR3 has 16 residues. The V gene's germline CDR1 is MDHEN and CDR2 SYDVKM. The V and J ends lost 3 bases and 2 bases, in that order; junction bases with no gene match: 5. Here the CDR3 DNA reads TGTGCCAGCAGTTTTAACGGGGGGGATAACACCGGGGAGCTGTTTTTT. Translation gives CASSFNGGDNTGELFF.

V gene TRBV19 combines with J gene TRBJ2-3; D unclear. Trimming pared 4 bases from V and 6 bases from J, leaving 8 bases between. The CDR3 runs 12 residues. Germline V CDR1 and CDR2: LNHDA, SQIVND (reference sequence). The CDR3 sequence: CASSSFRDTQYF. For the CDR3, the DNA is TGTGCCAGTAGTAGTTTCAGGGATACGCAGTATTTT. Filled out from reference TRBV19 and TRBJ2-3, the complete variable domain reads DGGITQSPKYLFRKEGQNVTLSCEQNLNHDAMYWYRQDPGQGLRLIYYSQIVNDFQKGDIAEGYSVSREKKESFPLTVTSAQKNPTAFYLCASSSFRDTQYFGPGTRLTVL.

By sample share, this clone is medium-sized. The genes are TRBV3-1 (or the pseudogene TRBV3-2) and TRBJ2-1; 9 bases are shared with TRBD1. CDR3 size: 15 residues. Looked up from germline, CDR1 is LGHDT and CDR2 is YNNKEL (reference sequence). The V and J ends lost 4 bases and 4 bases, in that order; junction bases with no gene match: 5. CDR3 loop: CASSPADRGYNEQFF. The CDR3 region has the DNA TGTGCCAGCAGCCCGGCGGACAGGGGTTACAATGAGCAGTTCTTC.

This chain's CDR3 is CATSRVEILYNEQFF. The CDR3 nucleotides read TGTGCCACCAGCAGAGTCGAGATACTATACAATGAGCAGTTCTTC. This chain connects TRBV15 to TRBJ2-1; no reliable D call. V lost 1 base, J lost 4 bases, and 11 bases lay in between. Germline-derived CDR1 and CDR2 are LNHNV and YYDKDF (reference sequence). There are 15 residues in the CDR3.

The J gene is TRBJ2-7, the V gene TRBV11-3; 9 nucleotides line up with TRBD2. The CDR3 extends over 13 amino acids. Germline loops: CDR1 SGHNT, CDR2 YENEEA. V shed 5 bases, J shed 5 bases, and the junction held 4 bases outside the gene matches. Written as DNA, the CDR3 is TGTGCCAGCAGCAAGGGACTAGCCGACGAGCAGTACTTC. Amino acids: CASSKGLADEQYF.

This CDR3 is CASSNRGATNEKLFF. In nucleotides, the CDR3 is TGTGCCAGCAGCAACAGGGGGGCAACTAATGAAAAACTGTTTTTT. This sequence joins TRBV6-6 and TRBJ1-4; 8 nucleotides align to TRBD1. CDR1 is MNHNY and CDR2 is SVGAGI in the germline V gene (reference sequence). This CDR3 is built from 15 residues. Unmatched junction bases numbered 3, after V lost 6 bases and J lost 0 bases.

This clone occurred once. This chain joins TRBV7-3 and TRBJ2-3, with TRBD2 identical over 14 bases. CDR1 is SGHTA and CDR2 is FQGTGA in the germline V gene. V lost 4 bases to trimming and J lost 3 bases; unmatched junction nucleotides: 3. The CDR3 runs 16 residues. The CDR3 here is CASSSGTSGRTDTQYF. The CDR3 DNA reads TGTGCCAGCAGCTCCGGGACTAGCGGGAGAACAGATACGCAGTATTTT.

The chain links TRBV28 to TRBJ2-1; 8 nucleotides agree with TRBD2. Germline V gene sequence: CDR1 MDHEN, CDR2 SYDVKM. The CDR3 runs 15 residues. V shed 5 bases, J shed 6 bases, and the junction held 9 bases outside the gene matches. The CDR3 region has the DNA TGTGCCAGCAGTGTACCGGGACTAGGAACCAATGAGCAGTTCTTC. This encodes CASSVPGLGTNEQFF.

The chain recombines TRBV6-5 with TRBJ1-1, with TRBD1 identical over 8 bases. The CDR3 sequence is 14 residues long. CDR1 is MNHEY and CDR2 is SVGAGI in the germline V gene. The V segment lost 6 bases and the J segment 1 base; nucleotides outside the gene matches: 4. In DNA, the CDR3 is TGTGCCAGCAGCTCGACAGGGGCGAACACTGAAGCTTTCTTT. Translated: CASSSTGANTEAFF.

The rearrangement uses TRBV7-6 and TRBJ2-5; 10 positions match TRBD2. CDR3 size: 15 residues. Germline V gene lookup returns CDR1 SGHVS and CDR2 FNYEAQ. The V segment lost 4 bases and the J segment 5 bases; nucleotides outside the gene matches: 7. CDR3 loop: CASSSKLAGRETQYF. The CDR3 coding sequence is TGTGCCAGCAGCTCCAAACTAGCGGGAAGGGAGACCCAGTACTTC.

The V call is TRBV28, the J call TRBJ2-2; 10 bases align to TRBD2. With 6 bases clipped from V and 4 bases from J, the junction kept 14 bases outside the gene matches. Germline CDR1 is MDHEN and CDR2 is SYDVKM. This CDR3 comprises 18 residues. The CDR3 loop reads CASSPVGQREGATGELFF. The CDR3 DNA sequence: TGTGCCAGCAGCCCCGTCGGCCAGCGGGAGGGCGCCACCGGGGAGCTGTTTTTT.

The sample holds one count of this clone. The chain is built from TRBV11-2 and TRBJ2-2; 12 bases align to TRBD2. The CDR3 has 15 amino acids. Germline values: CDR1 SGHAT, CDR2 FQNNGV. V was clipped by 6 bases and J by 5 bases; unmatched bases: 4. The CDR3 here is CASRLGLAGTGELFF. Here the CDR3 DNA reads TGTGCCAGCAGACTCGGACTAGCGGGAACCGGGGAGCTGTTTTTT.

This clone was recorded once. Here the CDR3 DNA reads TGTGCCACCAGCAGGGAGGGACAGTCGAACACCGGGGAGCTGTTTTTT. Translated: CATSREGQSNTGELFF. The chain links TRBV15 to TRBJ2-2, with a tentative D call TRBD1 (7 bases). CDR3 length equals 16 residues. Trimming left V 3 bases short and J 0 bases short, with 11 bases between. Germline V gives CDR1 LNHNV, CDR2 YYDKDF (reference sequence).

This chain connects TRBV7-9 to TRBJ2-7, with TRBD1 matching over 7 bases. The germline gives CDR1 SEHNR, CDR2 FQNEAQ (reference sequence). J lost 2 bases, V lost 5 bases, and 9 bases had no gene match. This CDR3 region has 15 residues. The CDR3 loop is CASSTPQGTAYEQYF. CDR3 DNA: TGTGCCAGCAGCACCCCGCAGGGGACAGCCTACGAGCAGTACTTC.

This rearrangement joins TRBV10-2 to TRBJ1-2; 9 bases agree with TRBD1. Trimming cost V 10 bases and J 5 bases; bases outside gene matches: 5. Per the germline V gene, CDR1 is WSHSY and CDR2 is SAAADI. This CDR3 comprises 12 residues. The CDR3 is CAIGDRVYGYTF. CDR3 DNA: TGCGCCATCGGGGACAGGGTTTATGGCTACACCTTC.

The chain employs TRBV5-6 and TRBJ1-5; D uncertain. The length of the CDR3 is 15 residues. Trimming shortened V by 1 base and J by 3 bases, and 11 bases separated the two germline ends. Per the germline V gene, CDR1 is SGHDT and CDR2 is YYEEEE. In nucleotides, the CDR3 is TGTGCCAGCAGCTTGACGGGGAGGCCCAATCAGCCCCAGCATTTT. Protein: CASSLTGRPNQPQHF.

The rearrangement links TRBV7-3 to TRBJ1-2; D is perhaps TRBD1 (5 bases). V was trimmed by 2 bases and J by 8 bases, leaving 18 bases between them. Germline lookup yields CDR1 SGHTA and CDR2 FQGTGA. The CDR3 is 15 amino acids. CDR3 coding DNA: TGTGCCAGCAGCTTAGTGTCGGGAGGGGCCTCGGGCTACACCTTC. It yields the protein CASSLVSGGASGYTF.

This chain links TRBV5-4 with TRBJ2-3, with 7 bases that match TRBD2. V was pared by 0 bases and J by 0 bases, with 4 bases of the junction left unmatched. The germline V gene has CDR1 SGHNT and CDR2 YYREEE (reference sequence). The CDR3 length is 16 residues. CDR3 nucleotides: TGTGCCAGCAGCTTGGCGGCGGGAGTAAGCACAGATACGCAGTATTTT. It yields the protein CASSLAAGVSTDTQYF.

The J gene is TRBJ2-7, the V gene TRBV9; the D is unclear. The CDR3 is made up of 8 amino acids. Germline CDR1 reads SGDLS; CDR2 reads YYNGEE. V lost 6 bases to trimming and J lost 13 bases, with 8 bases between them. This CDR3 is CASTDIYF. CDR3 nucleotide sequence: TGTGCCAGCACCGACATCTACTTC.

This clone was counted a single time. The gene calls are TRBV6-5 and TRBJ1-1; TRBD1 is a possible D gene (6 bases). With 3 bases removed from V and 4 bases from J, the gap between germline ends came to 12 bases. The CDR3 has 14 amino acids. Per germline, CDR1 MNHEY and CDR2 SVGAGI. Written as DNA, the CDR3 is TGTGCCAGCAGTTATTCAAGGGGGGGCACTGAAGCTTTCTTT. This gives the protein CASSYSRGGTEAFF.

This chain links TRBV2 with TRBJ2-1; 11 bases line up with TRBD2. Per the germline V gene, CDR1 is SNHLY and CDR2 is FYNNEI. V lost 5 bases and J lost 9; bases outside the gene matches: 9. CDR3 size: 15 residues. The chain's CDR3 is CASSILSGRAAEQFF. CDR3 sequence (DNA): TGTGCCAGCAGTATTCTTAGCGGGAGGGCCGCTGAGCAGTTCTTC.

The rearrangement uses TRBV30 and TRBJ1-6, with TRBD1 matching over 8 bases. V lost 7 bases and J lost 7; bases outside the gene matches: 6. From germline, CDR1 is GTSNPN and CDR2 SVGIG (reference sequence). This CDR3 has 13 amino acids. CDR3 residues: CASRYRGNSPLHF. The DNA of the CDR3 is TGTGCCTCCCGCTACAGGGGGAATTCACCCCTCCACTTT.

This rearrangement joins TRBV7-9 to TRBJ1-5, with TRBD1 as a possible D gene (6 bases). The V gene's germline CDR1 is SEHNR and CDR2 FQNEAQ (reference sequence). V shed 1 base and J shed 1 base, with 8 bases lying between them. The CDR3 consists of 15 residues. CDR3 nucleotides: TGTGCCAGCAGCTTAGAGGGGGTCAGCAATCAGCCCCAGCATTTT. It yields the protein CASSLEGVSNQPQHF.

V and J are TRBV18 and TRBJ1-2, with D unresolved. Germline CDR1 KGHSH, CDR2 LQKENI. The CDR3 sequence is 15 residues long. V was clipped by 3 bases and J by 4 bases, with 15 bases between them. CDR3 amino acids: CASSPRGESGYGYTF. Written as DNA, the CDR3 is TGTGCCAGCTCACCCCGTGGGGAGAGTGGCTATGGCTACACCTTC.

V usage is TRBV27 and J usage is TRBJ2-1, with 8 bases matching TRBD2. This CDR3 is 15 amino acids long. The germline V gene encodes CDR1 MNHEY and CDR2 SMNVEV (reference sequence). Unmatched junction bases numbered 5, after V lost 2 bases and J lost 5 bases. The CDR3 region is CASSLLAGLNNEQFF. The CDR3 DNA is TGTGCCAGCAGTTTACTAGCGGGTCTTAACAATGAGCAGTTCTTC.

This clone was counted a few times. The chain is built from TRBV4-2 and TRBJ2-7, with 9 bases matching TRBD2. The CDR3 covers 14 residues. From germline, CDR1 is LGHNA and CDR2 YNFKEQ. V lost 1 base to trimming and J lost 6 bases; unmatched junction nucleotides: 4. The CDR3 DNA is TGTGCCAGCAGCCAAGTAGCGGGAGTCGGCGAGCAGTACTTC. Amino acids: CASSQVAGVGEQYF.

The genes are TRBV28 and TRBJ2-7, with 8 bases identical to TRBD1. The length of the CDR3 is 15 residues. V lost 5 bases to trimming and J lost 0 bases; unmatched junction nucleotides: 6. Germline V gene data show CDR1 as MDHEN and CDR2 as SYDVKM. CDR3 nucleotides: TGTGCCAGCAGTCCGAGGACAGGGAGCTCCTACGAGCAGTACTTC. Translation gives CASSPRTGSSYEQYF.

The V call is TRBV2, the J call TRBJ2-1; 8 bases fit TRBD2. Germline V CDR1 and CDR2: SNHLY, FYNNEI. The length of the CDR3 is 14 residues. V dropped 7 bases and J dropped 7; count of bases not matched to a gene: 9. CDR3 coding DNA: TGTGCCAGCACCCGGGAGGGTCCGGGGAATGAGCAGTTCTTC. This gives the protein CASTREGPGNEQFF. The full variable domain, with the rest looked up from reference TRBV2 and TRBJ2-1, is EPEVTQTPSHQVTQMGQEVILRCVPISNHLYFYWYRQILGQKVEFLVSFYNNEISEKSEIFDDQFSVERPDGSNFTLKIRSTKLEDSAMYFCASTREGPGNEQFFGPGTRLTVL.

The chain couples TRBV6-5 to TRBJ2-7; no reliable D call. The germline V and J ends were trimmed by 4 bases and 4 bases, with 5 bases remaining between them. Germline CDR1 MNHEY, CDR2 SVGAGI. The CDR3 consists of 11 residues. The CDR3 is CASSLNYEQYF. CDR3 nucleotides: TGTGCCAGCAGTTTAAATTACGAGCAGTACTTC.

This chain joins TRBV4-2 and TRBJ2-1, with TRBD2 matching 10 bases. The CDR3 is 13 residues long. The J segment lost 15 bases and the V segment lost 4 bases, leaving 9 bases of the junction unmatched. Germline assignment: CDR1 LGHNA and CDR2 YNFKEQ. CDR3 nucleotides: TGTGCCAGCAGCCTCGGACTAGCGGCCTCGTTGTTCTTC. It translates to CASSLGLAASLFF.